This entry concerns a single TCR beta chain. The data belong to a study of shared clonotypes between healthy human individuals. Naive CD8 cells lacked CD45RO and underwent positive selection for CCR7, leaving out terminally differentiated effector memory CD45RA+ cells. Authors' data handling: ImmunoSEQ gave junction-only sequences without quality scores, so filtering differed. Some clones are missing from TCRdb's copy, which holds only in-frame ones; the method was immunoSEQ multiplex PCR. V, J and clone size are those of that table, while D and trimming were read from the DNA. The sample includes roughly 770,000 clones, about 96% seen only once; the top ten take roughly 0.23%. The sample was naive CD8+ T cells sorted from blood. This receptor was taken from a man under 40 in good health.

The CDR3 is CASSERVNFELFF. CDR3 nucleotides: TGTGCCAGCAGTGAGAGAGTGAACTTTGAGCTGTTTTTT. The J gene is TRBJ2-2, the V gene TRBV6-1; D ambiguous. This CDR3 is built from 13 residues. Trimming cost V 3 bases and J 11 bases, with 13 bases left between them. The V gene's germline CDR1 is MNHNS and CDR2 SASEGT.